The source of this T cell receptor (beta chain) is a study of vaccination and CD4 T cells after COVID-19. Turning to the study itself: Six men and four women formed the convalescents, two being Hispanic. Overlapping SARS-CoV-2, HCoV-NL63, HCoV-OC43 and HCoV-229E spike peptides were used to stimulate cells.

Germline V lookup: CDR1 MNHNS, CDR2 SASEGT. The CDR3 spans 15 residues. The V gene lost 2 bases and the J gene lost 6 bases, with 14 bases spanning the gap. This clonotype was observed a few times. As yet, its antigen is unknown. Sample treatment: approximately 9-day PBMC culture with coronavirus spike peptide pools or control peptides (ViraFEST assay). Expansion of antigen-specific T cells with peptide pools by ViraFEST preceded sequencing of TCRs. Researchers used the Oncomine TCR Beta short-read assay to sequence DNA from cultured CD4+ T cells. TCRdb used MiXCR to reprocess the PCR reads, holding one entry per CDR3 protein. The sample consists of about 12,000 distinct CDR3 sequences, around half of them appearing once.

The TCR sequence derives from a human donor who had recovered from COVID-19. The sequenced material came from CD4+ T cells from blood, cultured in vitro. V gene TRBV6-1 combines with J gene TRBJ1-5; D call uncertain. CDR3 amino acids: CASSESRERSQPQHF. CDR3 coding DNA: TGTGCCAGCAGTGAATCGAGGGAACGGAGTCAGCCCCAGCATTTT.